This TCR beta chain was observed in a study of blood T cell repertoires in COVID-19. The germline V gene has CDR1 SGHDN and CDR2 FVKESK. The CDR3 has 16 amino acids. V shed 4 bases and J 0 bases; nucleotides not matched to a gene: 6. The authors' processing: Reference gene primer amplification in the assay estimated nucleated cell counts. Sequencing used immunoSEQ multiplex PCR; TCRdb keeps in-frame clones, though not all of them. V, J and clone size reflect that table, while D and trimming were determined from the DNA. The sample yields about 220,000 clones, approximately 77% seen once. J is TRBJ2-1 and V is TRBV14; TRBD2 aligns across 7 bases. The sequence came from an elderly woman with acute or convalescent COVID-19. The sequenced sample was peripheral blood. CDR3 sequence (DNA): TGTGCCAGCAGCCTTAGCGGGCTTAGCTCCTACAATGAGCAGTTCTTC. Encoded protein: CASSLSGLSSYNEQFF.